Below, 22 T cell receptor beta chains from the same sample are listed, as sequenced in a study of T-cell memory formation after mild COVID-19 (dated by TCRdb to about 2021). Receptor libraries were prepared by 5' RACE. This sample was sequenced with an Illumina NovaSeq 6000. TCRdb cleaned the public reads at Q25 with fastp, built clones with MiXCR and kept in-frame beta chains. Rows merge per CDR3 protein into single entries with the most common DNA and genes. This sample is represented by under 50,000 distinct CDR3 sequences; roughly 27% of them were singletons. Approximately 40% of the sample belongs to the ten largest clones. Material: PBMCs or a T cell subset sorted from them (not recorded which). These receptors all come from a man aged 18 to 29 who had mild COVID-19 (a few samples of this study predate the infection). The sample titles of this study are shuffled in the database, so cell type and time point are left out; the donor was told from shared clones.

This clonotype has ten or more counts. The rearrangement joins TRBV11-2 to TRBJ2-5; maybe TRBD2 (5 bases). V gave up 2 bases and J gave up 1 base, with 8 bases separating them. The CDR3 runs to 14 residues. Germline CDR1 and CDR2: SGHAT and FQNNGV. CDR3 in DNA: TGTGCCAGCAGCTTAACGGGGTTCCAAGAGACCCAGTACTTC. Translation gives CASSLTGFQETQYF. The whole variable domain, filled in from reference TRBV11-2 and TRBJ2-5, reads EAGVAQSPRYKIIEKRQSVAFWCNPISGHATLYWYQQILGQGPKLLIQFQNNGVVDDSQLPKDRFSAERLKGVDSTLKIQPAKLEDSAVYLCASSLTGFQETQYFGPGTRLLVL.

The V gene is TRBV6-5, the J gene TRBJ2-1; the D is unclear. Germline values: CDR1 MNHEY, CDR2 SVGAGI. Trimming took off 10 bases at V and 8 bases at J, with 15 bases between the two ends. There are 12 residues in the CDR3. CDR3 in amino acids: CATGPPGDEQFF. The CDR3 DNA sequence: TGTGCCACCGGCCCCCCCGGAGATGAGCAGTTCTTC.

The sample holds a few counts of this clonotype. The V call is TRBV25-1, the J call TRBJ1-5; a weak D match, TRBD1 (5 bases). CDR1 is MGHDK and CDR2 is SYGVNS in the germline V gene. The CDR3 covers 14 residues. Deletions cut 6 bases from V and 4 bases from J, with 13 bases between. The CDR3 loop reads CASSPGSGNQPQHF. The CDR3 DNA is TGTGCCAGCAGCCCTGGGTCAGGGAATCAGCCCCAGCATTTT.

The CDR3 DNA sequence: TGTGCCAGCAGCCGACAGGGTATTTTGACCGGGGAGCTGTTTTTT. Amino acids: CASSRQGILTGELFF. This rearrangement joins TRBV7-2 to TRBJ2-2; the match to TRBD1 covers 7 bases. The CDR3 loop spans 15 amino acids. CDR1 and CDR2 (germline): SGHTA, FQGNSA. Losses at the gene ends were 5 bases for V and 5 bases for J; bases not matched to a gene: 8.

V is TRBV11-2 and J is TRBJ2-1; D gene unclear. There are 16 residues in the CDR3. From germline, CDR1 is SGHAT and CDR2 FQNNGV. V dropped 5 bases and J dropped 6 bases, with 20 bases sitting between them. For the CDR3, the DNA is TGTGCCAGCAGCCCTCGGTTTCCCGGCGTGGGCAATGAGCAGTTCTTC. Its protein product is CASSPRFPGVGNEQFF.

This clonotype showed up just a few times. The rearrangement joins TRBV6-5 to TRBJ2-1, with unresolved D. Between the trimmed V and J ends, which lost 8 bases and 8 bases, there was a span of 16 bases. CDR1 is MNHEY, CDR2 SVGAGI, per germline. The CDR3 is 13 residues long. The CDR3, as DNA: TGTGCCAGCTGCGTGGGCCGGCTGGATGAGCAGTTCTTC. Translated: CASCVGRLDEQFF.

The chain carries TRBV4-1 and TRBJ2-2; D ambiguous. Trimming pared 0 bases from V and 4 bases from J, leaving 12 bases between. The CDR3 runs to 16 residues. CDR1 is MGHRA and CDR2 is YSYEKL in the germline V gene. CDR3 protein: CASSQDHSYGTGELFF. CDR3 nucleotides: TGCGCCAGCAGCCAAGATCACAGTTACGGCACCGGGGAGCTGTTTTTT.

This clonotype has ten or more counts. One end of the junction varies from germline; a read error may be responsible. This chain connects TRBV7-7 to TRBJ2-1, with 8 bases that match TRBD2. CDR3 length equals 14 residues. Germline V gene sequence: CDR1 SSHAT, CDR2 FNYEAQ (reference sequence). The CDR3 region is CASSRGGQFDEQFF. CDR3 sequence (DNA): TGTGCTAGCAGTCGGGGGGGTCAGTTTGATGAGCAGTTCTTC.

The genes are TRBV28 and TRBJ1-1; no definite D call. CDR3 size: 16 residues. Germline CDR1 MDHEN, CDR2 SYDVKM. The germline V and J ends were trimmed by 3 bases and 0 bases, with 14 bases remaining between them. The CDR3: CASSFRRNTMNTEAFF. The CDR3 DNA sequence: TGTGCCAGCAGTTTTCGACGGAACACCATGAACACTGAAGCTTTCTTT.

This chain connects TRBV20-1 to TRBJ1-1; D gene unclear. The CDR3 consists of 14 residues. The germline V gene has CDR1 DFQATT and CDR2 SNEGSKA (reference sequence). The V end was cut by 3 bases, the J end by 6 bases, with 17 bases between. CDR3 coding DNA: TGCAGTGCTAGGGCACAGATTTCGAAATCTGAAGCTTTCTTT. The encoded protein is CSARAQISKSEAFF.

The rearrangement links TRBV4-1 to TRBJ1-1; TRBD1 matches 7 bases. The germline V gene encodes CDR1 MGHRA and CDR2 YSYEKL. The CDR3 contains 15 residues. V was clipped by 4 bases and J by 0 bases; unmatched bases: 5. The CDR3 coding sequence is TGCGCCAGCAGCCCCATGGACAGGATGAACACTGAAGCTTTCTTT. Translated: CASSPMDRMNTEAFF.

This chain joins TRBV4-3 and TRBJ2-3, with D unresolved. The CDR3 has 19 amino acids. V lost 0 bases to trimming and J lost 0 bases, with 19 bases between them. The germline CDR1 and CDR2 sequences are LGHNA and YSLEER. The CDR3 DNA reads TGCGCCAGCAGCCAAGATTTGGTACAGCATGCTCCGAGCACAGATACGCAGTATTTT. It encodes CASSQDLVQHAPSTDTQYF.

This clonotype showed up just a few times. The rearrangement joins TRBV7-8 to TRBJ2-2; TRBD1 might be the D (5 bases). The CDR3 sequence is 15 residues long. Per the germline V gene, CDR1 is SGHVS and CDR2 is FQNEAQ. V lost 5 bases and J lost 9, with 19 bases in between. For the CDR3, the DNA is TGTGCCAGCAGCGACAGAGAGGACGGTTGGAGGGAGCTGTTTTTT. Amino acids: CASSDREDGWRELFF.

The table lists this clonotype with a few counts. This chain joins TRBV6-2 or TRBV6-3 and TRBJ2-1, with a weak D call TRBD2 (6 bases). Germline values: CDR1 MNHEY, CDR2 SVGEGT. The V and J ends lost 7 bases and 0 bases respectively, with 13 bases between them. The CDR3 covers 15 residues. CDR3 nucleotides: TGTGCCAGCATCTCTAGCGTCCGCTCCTACAATGAGCAGTTCTTC. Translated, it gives CASISSVRSYNEQFF.

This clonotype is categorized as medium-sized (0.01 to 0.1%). The CDR3 region has the DNA TGCGCCAGCAGGCCTCTGACTAGCGGGGGCATCAAGGAGCAGTTCTTC. As protein: CASRPLTSGGIKEQFF. The rearrangement joins TRBV4-1 to TRBJ2-1; TRBD2 aligns across 12 bases. Germline V lookup: CDR1 MGHRA, CDR2 YSYEKL. The CDR3 is made up of 16 amino acids. With V trimmed by 6 bases and J by 10 bases, 13 bases remained unmatched.

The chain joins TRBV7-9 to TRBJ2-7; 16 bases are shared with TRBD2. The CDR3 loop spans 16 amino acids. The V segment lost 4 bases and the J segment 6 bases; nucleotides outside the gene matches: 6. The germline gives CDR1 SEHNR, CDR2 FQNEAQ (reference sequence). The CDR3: CASSSGTSGGAGEQYV. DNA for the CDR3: TGTGCCAGCAGCTCCGGGACTAGCGGGGGGGCGGGCGAGCAGTACGTC.

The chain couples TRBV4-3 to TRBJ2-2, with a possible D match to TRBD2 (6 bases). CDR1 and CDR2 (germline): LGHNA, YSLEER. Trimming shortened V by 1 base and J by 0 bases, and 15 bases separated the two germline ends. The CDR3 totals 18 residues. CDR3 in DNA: TGCGCCAGCAGCCAAGCCTGGCGGGGCCTCGCGAACACCGGGGAGCTGTTTTTT. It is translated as CASSQAWRGLANTGELFF.

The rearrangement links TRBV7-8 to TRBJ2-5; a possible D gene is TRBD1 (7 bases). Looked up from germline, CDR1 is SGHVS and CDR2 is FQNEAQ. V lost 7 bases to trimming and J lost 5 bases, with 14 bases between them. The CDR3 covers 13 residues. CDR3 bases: TGTGCCAGCACTAGGAGGGGGCTGGAGACCCAGTACTTC. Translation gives CASTRRGLETQYF.

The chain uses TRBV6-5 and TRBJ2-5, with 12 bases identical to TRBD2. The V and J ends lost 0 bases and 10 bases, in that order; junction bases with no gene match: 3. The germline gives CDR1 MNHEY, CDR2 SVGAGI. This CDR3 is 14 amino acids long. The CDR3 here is CASSYSTSGGNQYF. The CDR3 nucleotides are TGTGCCAGCAGTTACTCAACTAGCGGGGGGAACCAGTACTTC.

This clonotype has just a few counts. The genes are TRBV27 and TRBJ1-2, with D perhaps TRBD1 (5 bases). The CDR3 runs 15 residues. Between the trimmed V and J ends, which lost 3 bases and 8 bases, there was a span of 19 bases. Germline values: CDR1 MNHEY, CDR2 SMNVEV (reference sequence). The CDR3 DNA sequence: TGTGCCAGCAGTTTTTCCGAGTTGGGGGTGGGGGGCTACACCTTC. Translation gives CASSFSELGVGGYTF.

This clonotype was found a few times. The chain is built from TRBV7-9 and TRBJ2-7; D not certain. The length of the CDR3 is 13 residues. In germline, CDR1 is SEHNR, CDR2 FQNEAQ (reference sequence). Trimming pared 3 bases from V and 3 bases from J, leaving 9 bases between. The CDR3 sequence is CASSFELSYEQYF. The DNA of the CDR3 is TGTGCCAGCAGCTTTGAGTTAAGCTACGAGCAGTACTTC. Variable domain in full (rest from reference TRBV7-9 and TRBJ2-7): DTGVSQNPRHKITKRGQNVTFRCDPISEHNRLYWYRQTLGQGPEFLTYFQNEAQLEKSRLLSDRFSAERPKGSFSTLEIQRTEQGDSAMYLCASSFELSYEQYFGPGTRLTVT.

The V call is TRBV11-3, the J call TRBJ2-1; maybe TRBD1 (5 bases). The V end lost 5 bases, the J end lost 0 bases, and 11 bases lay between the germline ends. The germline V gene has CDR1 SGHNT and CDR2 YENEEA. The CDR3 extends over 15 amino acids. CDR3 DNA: TGTGCCAGCAGCCTCGACAGAAGCTCCTACAATGAGCAGTTCTTC. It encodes CASSLDRSSYNEQFF.